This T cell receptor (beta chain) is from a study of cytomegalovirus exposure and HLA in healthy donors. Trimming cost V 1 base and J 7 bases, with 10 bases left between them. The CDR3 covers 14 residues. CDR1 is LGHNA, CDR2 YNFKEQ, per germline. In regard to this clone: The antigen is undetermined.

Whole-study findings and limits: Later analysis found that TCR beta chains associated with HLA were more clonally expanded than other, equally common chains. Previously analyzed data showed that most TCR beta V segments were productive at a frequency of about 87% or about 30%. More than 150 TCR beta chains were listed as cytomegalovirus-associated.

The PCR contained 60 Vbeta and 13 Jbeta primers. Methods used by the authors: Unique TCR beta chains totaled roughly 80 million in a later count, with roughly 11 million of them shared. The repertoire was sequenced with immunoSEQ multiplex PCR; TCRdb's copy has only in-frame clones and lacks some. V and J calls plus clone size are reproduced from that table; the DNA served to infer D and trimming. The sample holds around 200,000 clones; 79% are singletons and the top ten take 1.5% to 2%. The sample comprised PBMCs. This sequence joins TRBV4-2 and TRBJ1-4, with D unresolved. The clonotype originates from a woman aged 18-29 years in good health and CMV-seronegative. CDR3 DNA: TGTGCCAGCAGCCAAGGCGAGGGCCGTGAAAAACTGTTTTTT. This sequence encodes CASSQGEGREKLFF.